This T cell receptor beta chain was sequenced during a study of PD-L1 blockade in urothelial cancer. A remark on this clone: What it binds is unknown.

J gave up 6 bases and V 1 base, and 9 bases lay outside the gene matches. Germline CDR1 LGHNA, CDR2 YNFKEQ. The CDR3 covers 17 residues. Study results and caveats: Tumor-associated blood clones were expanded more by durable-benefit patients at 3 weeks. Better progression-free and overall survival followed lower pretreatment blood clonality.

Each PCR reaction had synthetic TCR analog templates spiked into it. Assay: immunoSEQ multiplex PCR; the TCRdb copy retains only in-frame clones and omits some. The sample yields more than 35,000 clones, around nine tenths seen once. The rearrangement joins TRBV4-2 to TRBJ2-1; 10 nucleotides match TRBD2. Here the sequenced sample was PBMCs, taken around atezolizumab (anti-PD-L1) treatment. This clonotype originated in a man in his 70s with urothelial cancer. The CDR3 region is CASSQAKSSGRPNEQFF. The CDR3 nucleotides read TGTGCCAGCAGCCAAGCGAAAAGTAGCGGGAGGCCCAATGAGCAGTTCTTC.